This is a list of T cell receptor beta chains from one sample in a study of cytomegalovirus exposure and HLA in healthy donors. Here immunoSEQ multiplex PCR was the method, and the copy in TCRdb shows in-frame clones only, minus some. Of around 150,000 clones listed, approximately 84% are singletons. Sequenced material: PBMCs. These TCRs come from a young man in good health and CMV-seropositive. CDR3s include the opening cysteine and the closing phenylalanine or tryptophan. Each record gives: clone size, J gene, D gene, V gene, CDR3 protein, CDR3 DNA. A D gene is named only where the DNA matches it firmly. The size entry is marked missing in some rows and otherwise reads once, few, many or a size class.

clone size: NA
J gene: TRBJ2-7
D gene: TRBD1
V gene: TRBV7-9
CDR3 protein: CASSSGTGGEEQYF
CDR3 DNA: TGTGCCAGCAGCTCCGGGACAGGGGGTGAGGAGCAGTACTTC

clone size: NA
J gene: TRBJ1-2
D gene: NA
V gene: TRBV9
CDR3 protein: CASSVAGLGGYTF
CDR3 DNA: TGTGCCAGCAGCGTAGCGGGATTGGGGGGCTACACCTTC

clone size: NA
J gene: TRBJ1-5
D gene: NA
V gene: TRBV19
CDR3 protein: CASSIDHGRESPQHF
CDR3 DNA: TGTGCCAGTAGTATAGATCACGGCAGGGAATCGCCCCAGCATTTT

clone size: NA
J gene: TRBJ2-2
D gene: TRBD2
V gene: TRBV28
CDR3 protein: CASSLAGPRTGELFF
CDR3 DNA: TGTGCCAGCAGTCTAGCGGGACCAAGAACCGGGGAGCTGTTTTTT

clone size: NA
J gene: TRBJ2-2
D gene: TRBD2
V gene: TRBV6-4
CDR3 protein: CASSDVAGGVTGELFF
CDR3 DNA: TGTGCCAGCAGTGATGTAGCGGGGGGAGTCACCGGGGAGCTGTTTTTT

clone size: once
J gene: TRBJ1-5
D gene: NA
V gene: TRBV6-1
CDR3 protein: CASSEAPPGRGNQPQHF
CDR3 DNA: TGTGCCAGCAGTGAAGCGCCCCCGGGCAGGGGCAATCAGCCCCAGCATTTT

clone size: NA
J gene: TRBJ2-6
D gene: TRBD1
V gene: TRBV19
CDR3 protein: CASSTTGGGTGANVLTF
CDR3 DNA: TGTGCCAGTAGTACGACAGGGGGTGGAACTGGGGCCAACGTCCTGACTTTC

clone size: NA
J gene: TRBJ2-7
D gene: NA
V gene: TRBV7-2
CDR3 protein: CASTQSTFYEQYF
CDR3 DNA: TGTGCCAGCACCCAAAGCACCTTCTACGAGCAGTACTTC

clone size: NA
J gene: TRBJ2-5
D gene: TRBD2
V gene: TRBV5-1
CDR3 protein: CASSLTSGTQETQYF
CDR3 DNA: TGCGCCAGCAGCTTGACTAGCGGGACTCAAGAGACCCAGTACTTC

clone size: NA
J gene: TRBJ1-1
D gene: TRBD1
V gene: TRBV18
CDR3 protein: CASSPTGAGTEAFF
CDR3 DNA: TGTGCCAGCTCACCAACAGGGGCTGGAACTGAAGCTTTCTTT